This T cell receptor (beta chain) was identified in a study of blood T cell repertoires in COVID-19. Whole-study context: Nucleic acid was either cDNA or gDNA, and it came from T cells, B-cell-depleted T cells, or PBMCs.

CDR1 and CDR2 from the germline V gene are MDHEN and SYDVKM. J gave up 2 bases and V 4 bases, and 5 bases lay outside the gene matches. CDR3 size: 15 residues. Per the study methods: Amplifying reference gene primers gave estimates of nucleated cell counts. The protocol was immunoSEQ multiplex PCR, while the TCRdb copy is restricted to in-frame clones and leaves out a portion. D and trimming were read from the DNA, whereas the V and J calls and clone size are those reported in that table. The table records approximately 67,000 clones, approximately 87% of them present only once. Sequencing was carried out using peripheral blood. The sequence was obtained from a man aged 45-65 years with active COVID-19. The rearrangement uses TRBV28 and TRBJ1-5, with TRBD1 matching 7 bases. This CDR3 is CASSSRDSGNQPQHF. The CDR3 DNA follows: TGTGCCAGCAGTTCCCGGGACAGCGGCAATCAGCCCCAGCATTTT.